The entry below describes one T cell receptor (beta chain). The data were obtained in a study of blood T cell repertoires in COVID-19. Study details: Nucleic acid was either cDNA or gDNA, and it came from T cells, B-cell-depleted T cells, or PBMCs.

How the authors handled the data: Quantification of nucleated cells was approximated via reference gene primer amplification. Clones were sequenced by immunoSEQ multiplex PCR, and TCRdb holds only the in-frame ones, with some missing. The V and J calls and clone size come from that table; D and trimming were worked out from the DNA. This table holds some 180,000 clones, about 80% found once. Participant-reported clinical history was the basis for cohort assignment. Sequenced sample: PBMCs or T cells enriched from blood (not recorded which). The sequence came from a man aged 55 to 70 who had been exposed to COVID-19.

The CDR3 sequence: CASSLFVDRANEKLFF. CDR3 DNA: TGTGCCAGCAGCTTATTCGTTGACAGGGCTAATGAAAAACTGTTTTTT. The rearrangement joins TRBV7-2 to TRBJ1-4, with 7 bases aligning to TRBD1. Germline V gene lookup returns CDR1 SGHTA and CDR2 FQGNSA. V dropped 2 bases and J dropped 3; count of bases not matched to a gene: 6. The CDR3 contains 16 residues.